The T cell receptor beta chain described here comes from a study of T cells in Graves' hyperthyroidism and ophthalmopathy. Germline CDR1 LNHDA, CDR2 SQIVND (reference sequence). The CDR3 runs 13 residues. The V end was cut by 3 bases, the J end by 4 bases, with 7 bases between. TCR beta CDR3 region amplification was performed from RNA transcripts. TCR CDR3 underwent first-round RT-PCR with the HTBI primer set. TCRdb analysed the multiplex PCR reads with MiXCR anew, one entry per CDR3 protein. The sample shows about 710,000 distinct CDR3 sequences, approximately 16% of them seen only once. This clonotype occurred a few times.

Sequenced sample: blood. The rearrangement links TRBV19 to TRBJ2-1; no clear D gene. The origin of this receptor is a man younger than 35 with Graves' hyperthyroidism. CDR3 sequence (DNA): TGTGCCAGTAGTATCCCCACGTACAATGAGCAGTTCTTC. It is translated as CASSIPTYNEQFF.